The 26 T cell receptor beta chains listed next were all sequenced from one sample in a study of blood T cell repertoires in COVID-19. Sequencing used immunoSEQ multiplex PCR; TCRdb keeps in-frame clones, though not all of them. The sample has about 340,000 clones, about 92% seen once; the top ten hold around a sixth. Material: PBMCs or T cells enriched from blood (not recorded which). Receptor source: a woman aged 25 to 39 who had recovered from COVID-19.

This sequence joins TRBV28 and TRBJ1-1, with D unclear. From germline, CDR1 is MDHEN and CDR2 SYDVKM. CDR3 length: 13 amino acids. The germline V and J ends were trimmed by 1 base and 3 bases, with 6 bases remaining between them. The CDR3 nucleotides read TGTGCCAGCAGTTTATTACGGTACACTGAAGCTTTCTTT. As protein: CASSLLRYTEAFF.

This clone was counted once. The rearrangement uses TRBV19 and TRBJ1-2, with D perhaps TRBD1 (5 bases). Trimming cost V 7 bases and J 3 bases, with 21 bases left between them. The CDR3 runs 16 residues. The germline CDR1 and CDR2 sequences are LNHDA and SQIVND (reference sequence). CDR3 residues: CASTPGWGQSYYGYTF. CDR3 nucleotides: TGTGCCAGTACCCCGGGTTGGGGCCAATCTTACTATGGCTACACCTTC.

V is TRBV28 and J is TRBJ2-3; tentative D call: TRBD2 (5 bases). V gave up 5 bases and J gave up 4 bases, with 7 bases separating them. Germline CDR1 reads MDHEN; CDR2 reads SYDVKM. The CDR3 sequence is 12 residues long. Here the CDR3 DNA reads TGTGCCAGCAGTCCGAGGGCAGATACGCAGTATTTT. Its translation: CASSPRADTQYF.

Here the CDR3 reads CASSKWSPPVTQYF. CDR3 bases: TGTGCCAGCAGCAAATGGTCGCCTCCGGTAACCCAGTACTTC. The chain uses TRBV21-1 and TRBJ2-5; the table's D call of TRBD2 was not tested on the DNA. TRBV21-1 represents a pseudogene. CDR3 length: 14 amino acids.

The V and J genes are TRBV28 and TRBJ1-5; the D is unclear. This CDR3 spans 15 amino acids. Germline-derived CDR1 and CDR2 are MDHEN and SYDVKM. V lost 3 bases and J 3 bases, leaving 12 bases between the germline ends. CDR3 region: CASSFFSGTNQPQHF. CDR3 bases: TGTGCCAGCAGTTTTTTTTCAGGCACCAATCAGCCCCAGCATTTT.

The genes are TRBV28 and TRBJ1-1; tentatively, D is TRBD1 (5 bases). Germline V gene lookup returns CDR1 MDHEN and CDR2 SYDVKM. V was clipped by 8 bases and J by 0 bases, with 13 bases between them. The CDR3 has 14 amino acids. The CDR3 sequence is CASVWGGMNTEAFF. The CDR3 coding sequence is TGTGCCAGCGTTTGGGGGGGGATGAACACTGAAGCTTTCTTT.

V usage is TRBV27 and J usage is TRBJ1-1, with D unresolved. This CDR3 region has 14 residues. Trimming took 5 bases from V and 4 from J, leaving 14 bases between them. CDR1 is MNHEY, CDR2 SMNVEV, per germline (reference sequence). CDR3: CASSLYRESTEAFF. CDR3 nucleotide sequence: TGTGCCAGCAGTCTCTACCGGGAAAGCACTGAAGCTTTCTTT.

The chain joins TRBV27 to TRBJ1-2; 7 bases fit TRBD1. CDR1 is MNHEY, CDR2 SMNVEV, per germline (reference sequence). With V trimmed by 7 bases and J by 2 bases, 4 bases remained unmatched. This CDR3 spans 13 amino acids. The CDR3 bases are TGTGCCAGCACCCTGACAGGGAACTATGGCTACACCTTC. It codes for CASTLTGNYGYTF.

The CDR3 protein is CAIASRAGQETQYF. Written as DNA, the CDR3 is TGTGCCATCGCTTCACGAGCGGGTCAAGAGACCCAGTACTTC. The V and J genes are TRBV15 and TRBJ2-5; TRBD2 might be the D (6 bases). There are 14 residues in the CDR3. Germline CDR1 reads LNHNV; CDR2 reads YYDKDF (reference sequence). V dropped 10 bases and J dropped 2 bases, with 17 bases sitting between them.

CDR3 residues: CASSLKESGSSTDTQYF. The CDR3 region has the DNA TGTGCCAGCAGCTTAAAAGAAAGCGGTTCTAGCACAGATACGCAGTATTTT. The chain is built from TRBV7-3 and TRBJ2-3, with a weak D call TRBD2 (5 bases). Germline values: CDR1 SGHTA, CDR2 FQGTGA. The V end lost 1 base, the J end lost 0 bases, and 14 bases lay between the germline ends. There are 17 residues in the CDR3.

The chain has TRBV28 and TRBJ1-6, with D tentatively TRBD1 (5 bases). CDR3 length: 16 amino acids. Trimming removed 5 bases from V and 10 bases from J, with 21 bases in between. Germline V gene data show CDR1 as MDHEN and CDR2 as SYDVKM. CDR3 coding DNA: TGTGCCAGCAGTACCCCCTTGACAGTGGTTGGGTCACCCCTCCACTTT. This sequence encodes CASSTPLTVVGSPLHF.

The rearrangement joins TRBV4-3 to TRBJ2-1, with 7 nucleotides matching TRBD2. The CDR3 covers 16 residues. Germline V gene lookup returns CDR1 LGHNA and CDR2 YSLEER. Trimming at V came to 0 bases and at J to 7 bases, leaving 9 bases not matched to a gene. CDR3 region: CASSQEDGRLVNEQFF. As DNA, the CDR3 is TGCGCCAGCAGCCAAGAGGACGGGAGGTTGGTTAATGAGCAGTTCTTC.

The rearrangement uses TRBV11-2 and TRBJ2-7; TRBD2 matches at 9 bases. This CDR3 comprises 16 residues. Trimming cost V 8 bases and J 7 bases; bases outside gene matches: 18. Germline CDR1 is SGHAT and CDR2 is FQNNGV. In nucleotides, the CDR3 is TGTGCCAGCTCCTCGATCGCGGGAGGGCCCCGGTTGGAGCAGTACTTC. As protein: CASSSIAGGPRLEQYF.

The rearrangement uses TRBV7-9 and TRBJ2-7; weak D call: TRBD2 (5 bases). Germline loops: CDR1 SEHNR, CDR2 FQNEAQ (reference sequence). This CDR3 comprises 15 residues. V was shortened by 2 bases and J by 0 bases, with 11 bases between the two germline ends. CDR3 sequence reads: CASSLSGSSSYEQYF. CDR3 DNA sequence: TGTGCCAGCAGCTTAAGCGGCAGTAGCTCCTACGAGCAGTACTTC.

The chain joins TRBV4-1 to TRBJ1-5, with D tentatively TRBD1 (6 bases). Trimming pared 1 base from V and 7 bases from J, leaving 17 bases between. CDR1 and CDR2 (germline): MGHRA, YSYEKL. The CDR3 runs 16 residues. CDR3 region: CASSQGAGAYFQPQHF. Written as DNA, the CDR3 is TGCGCCAGCAGCCAAGGCGCAGGGGCATATTTCCAGCCCCAGCATTTT.

The rearrangement joins TRBV5-1 to TRBJ2-5, with 8 bases fitting TRBD2. This CDR3 is 14 amino acids long. Germline CDR1 is SGHRS and CDR2 is YFSETQ. V was clipped by 2 bases and J by 5 bases; unmatched bases: 5. The DNA for the CDR3 is TGCGCCAGCAGCTTCGGGACTAGTCGGGAGACCCAGTACTTC. Protein product: CASSFGTSRETQYF.

This clone came up once. This rearrangement joins TRBV11-3 to TRBJ2-1; 12 bases are shared with TRBD2. This CDR3 is 16 amino acids long. Trimming at V came to 5 bases and at J to 2 bases, leaving 4 bases not matched to a gene. Per germline, CDR1 SGHNT and CDR2 YENEEA. CDR3 loop: CASSPRTSGTYNEQFF. As DNA, the CDR3 is TGTGCCAGCAGCCCAAGGACTAGCGGGACCTACAATGAGCAGTTCTTC. The full variable domain, rest sourced from reference TRBV11-3 and TRBJ2-1, is EAGVVQSPRYKIIEKKQPVAFWCNPISGHNTLYWYLQNLGQGPELLIRYENEEAVDDSQLPKDRFSAERLKGVDSTLKIQPAELGDSAVYLCASSPRTSGTYNEQFFGPGTRLTVL.

Remarks on this clone: An end of the junction does not agree with germline; a read error may underlie this. The rearrangement links TRBV6-5 to TRBJ1-4; D gene ambiguous. Germline assignment: CDR1 MNHEY and CDR2 SVGAGI. CDR3 size: 13 residues. The DNA of the CDR3 is TGTGCCAGCAGTTACCAGAACCATAAAACCCAGGCATTT. Amino acids: CASSYQNHKTQAF.

This chain links TRBV7-9 with TRBJ2-5; D possibly corresponds to TRBD2 (5 bases). CDR3 length: 13 residues. The V end lost 3 bases, the J end lost 5 bases, and 10 bases lay between the germline ends. CDR1 is SEHNR and CDR2 is FQNEAQ in the germline V gene (reference sequence). This CDR3 is CASSFSGGETQYF. In nucleotides, the CDR3 is TGTGCCAGCAGCTTCAGTGGCGGGGAGACCCAGTACTTC.

The rearrangement links TRBV28 to TRBJ2-5; the D gene is possibly TRBD2 (5 bases). The germline gives CDR1 MDHEN, CDR2 SYDVKM. CDR3 size: 14 residues. V dropped 3 bases and J dropped 6 bases, with 14 bases sitting between them. The CDR3, as DNA: TGTGCCAGCAGTTTGAGAGGGATGGGAAAGACCCAGTACTTC. Translated: CASSLRGMGKTQYF.

This chain links TRBV5-1 with TRBJ1-2, with a tentative D call TRBD1 (6 bases). CDR1 is SGHRS and CDR2 is YFSETQ in the germline V gene. V gave up 0 bases and J gave up 8 bases, with 11 bases separating them. CDR3 size: 13 residues. The CDR3 DNA follows: TGCGCCAGCAGCTTGGACAGGGACAACGGCTACACCTTC. Residues: CASSLDRDNGYTF. Based on the CDR3 plus reference TRBV5-1 and TRBJ1-2, the full variable domain is KAGVTQTPRYLIKTRGQQVTLSCSPISGHRSVSWYQQTPGQGLQFLFEYFSETQRNKGNFPGRFSGRQFSNSRSEMNVSTLELGDSALYLCASSLDRDNGYTFGSGTRLTVV.

The chain employs TRBV6-2 or TRBV6-3 and TRBJ2-7; 8 bases match TRBD2. V dropped 2 bases and J dropped 4; count of bases not matched to a gene: 10. The CDR3 totals 16 residues. Germline assignment: CDR1 MNHEY and CDR2 SVGEGT. The CDR3 nucleotides are TGTGCCAGCAGTTACGGAAGCGGGGGAAAGTTGTACGAGCAGTACTTC. It yields the protein CASSYGSGGKLYEQYF.

This clone was observed once. J is TRBJ1-2 and V is TRBV19; the D gene is possibly TRBD1 (6 bases). Germline-derived CDR1 and CDR2 are LNHDA and SQIVND (reference sequence). This CDR3 has 14 residues. V was cut by 5 bases and J by 7 bases, with 17 bases left in between. The CDR3 region is CASSQPGGLFGYTF. The CDR3 DNA reads TGTGCCAGTAGTCAGCCGGGGGGGCTCTTTGGCTACACCTTC.

The chain recombines TRBV10-1 with TRBJ2-1, with TRBD2 matching over 9 bases. The CDR3 covers 12 residues. Germline lookup yields CDR1 WNHNN and CDR2 SYGVQD (reference sequence). V dropped 8 bases and J dropped 11; count of bases not matched to a gene: 7. This CDR3 is CASLGLAPKQFF. CDR3 DNA: TGCGCCAGCTTAGGACTAGCGCCAAAGCAGTTCTTC.

Note on this clone: Other DNA variants within this sample encode the same CDR3. V and J are TRBV2 and TRBJ2-3; 7 positions agree with TRBD1. The trim removed 5 bases at V and 5 bases at J, leaving 7 bases unmatched. This CDR3 is 14 amino acids long. In germline, CDR1 is SNHLY, CDR2 FYNNEI. This CDR3 is CASSLTGEGDTQYF. CDR3 coding DNA: TGTGCCAGCAGTCTTACAGGGGAAGGAGATACGCAGTATTTT.

CDR3 bases: TGCGCCAGCAGCTTGGACGTGGGGGAGGCCGGGGAGCTGTTTTTT. Its protein product is CASSLDVGEAGELFF. The rearrangement joins TRBV5-1 to TRBJ2-2; possible D gene TRBD2, 6 bases. The CDR3 has 15 residues. The germline V gene encodes CDR1 SGHRS and CDR2 YFSETQ. The V and J ends lost 0 bases and 6 bases respectively, with 12 bases between them.